This T cell receptor (beta chain) was profiled in a study of shared clonotypes between healthy human individuals. Study background: Used for every donor were three CD4 naive, three CD4 memory, two CD8 naive and one CD8 memory plate. Study-wide results and caveats: Estimated richness values were generally larger in naive subsets than in memory subsets.

In regard to this clone: What it binds is unknown. Other DNA sequences in this sample translate to the same CDR3.

The CDR3 spans 15 residues. V lost 4 bases and J lost 4; bases outside the gene matches: 3. Germline CDR1 reads SGHRS; CDR2 reads YFSETQ. Source study methods: Without quality scores, immunoSEQ junctional reads could not be filtered like full-length reads. Assay: immunoSEQ multiplex PCR; the TCRdb copy retains only in-frame clones and omits some. V and J calls and clone size are those listed in that table; D and trimming were worked out from the DNA. The sample has over a million clones; approximately 98% are singletons. Specimen: naive CD4+ T cells sorted from blood. Subset reported: CD45RA+ positively selected. The TCR sequence derives from a man between 25 and 39 years old in good health. This sequence joins TRBV5-1 and TRBJ2-1; 12 bases map to TRBD2. CDR3 loop: CASSTGLAGYNEQFF. CDR3 DNA: TGCGCCAGCAGCACGGGACTAGCGGGTTACAATGAGCAGTTCTTC.